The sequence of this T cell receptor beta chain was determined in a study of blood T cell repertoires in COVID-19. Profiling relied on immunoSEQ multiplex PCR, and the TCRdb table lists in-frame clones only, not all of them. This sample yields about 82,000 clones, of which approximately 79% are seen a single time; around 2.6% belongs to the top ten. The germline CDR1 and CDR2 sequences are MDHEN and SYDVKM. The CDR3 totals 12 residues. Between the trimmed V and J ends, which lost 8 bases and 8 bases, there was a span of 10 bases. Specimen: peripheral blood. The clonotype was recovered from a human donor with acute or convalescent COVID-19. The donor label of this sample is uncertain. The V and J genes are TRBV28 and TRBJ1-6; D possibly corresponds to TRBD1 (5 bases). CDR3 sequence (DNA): TGTGCCAGCGCGGGGGGTTATTCACCCCTCCACTTT. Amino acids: CASAGGYSPLHF.